Shown below are 2 T cell receptor beta chains from a single sample sequenced in a study of T cell responses to AZD1222 COVID-19 vaccine (dated by TCRdb to 2020 to 2022). The library was made by the immunoSEQ multiplex PCR assay. Here the immuneACCESS table is served through TCRdb, limited to in-frame sequences with V and J called. Missing clones are a known gap in these copies; in checked studies unresolved V genes cover under half, and the rest lacks a known reason. Across this sample there are tens of thousands of clones, with about 92% seen only once. The top ten hold around 3% of the sample. The time point tag for this specimen amounts to: baseline before first vaccination. Sequencing used peripheral blood, obtained on day 0 of AZD1222 vaccination. The receptors come from an adult in good health.

V usage is TRBV13 and J usage is TRBJ2-3; maybe TRBD2 (6 bases). Germline lookup yields CDR1 PRHDT and CDR2 FYEKMQ (reference sequence). The CDR3 sequence is 16 residues long. V gave up 3 bases and J gave up 0 bases, with 13 bases separating them. The CDR3 reads CASSLSTGASTDTQYF. In nucleotides, the CDR3 is TGTGCCAGCAGCTTGTCGACGGGAGCTAGCACAGATACGCAGTATTTT.

This chain links TRBV5-1 with TRBJ2-1; D unresolved. Germline V gene lookup returns CDR1 SGHRS and CDR2 YFSETQ. The CDR3 is 14 amino acids. V was shortened by 5 bases and J by 5 bases, with 14 bases between the two germline ends. This chain's CDR3 is CASSANGLDNEQFF. The CDR3 DNA reads as TGCGCCAGCAGTGCAAACGGCTTGGACAATGAGCAGTTCTTC.